This TCR beta chain was recorded in a study of Ad26.COV2.S vaccination and SARS-CoV-2 variants. Notes on the study in general: Substantial breadth was reported for post-vaccination spike-specific CD8+ and CD4+ T cells. Measures of TCR breadth and depth may have fallen short of total T cell responses.

Specified treatment: 15 to 20 received Ad26.COV2.S at low or high dose, single or two shots; about 5 received placebo; per-sample allocation not given. On day 63 after the first injection, vaccine and placebo recipients gave samples. The study used a vaccine consisting of an Ad26 vector that expressed Wuhan-strain SARS-CoV-2 spike. Assay used: immunoSEQ multiplex PCR; TCRdb lists only in-frame clones, some missing. The sample lists roughly 300,000 clones, 86% occurring once. Of note for this clone: Its cognate antigen is unknown.

The CDR3 is 16 residues long. The V end lost 4 bases, the J end lost 0 bases, and 15 bases lay between the germline ends. Germline V gene data show CDR1 as LGHNT and CDR2 as FRNRAP. The sequence came from a person between 18 and 65 years old who received the Ad26.COV2.S COVID-19 vaccine or a placebo. The material sequenced was peripheral blood, taken in a trial of Ad26.COV2.S vaccine versus placebo. V and J are TRBV12-5 and TRBJ1-2; no reliable D call. The CDR3: CASGSIPSVSNYGYTF. For the CDR3, the DNA is TGTGCTAGTGGTTCGATACCGTCGGTCTCTAACTATGGCTACACCTTC. Drawing the rest from reference TRBV12-5 and TRBJ1-2, the complete variable domain is DARVTQTPRHKVTEMGQEVTMRCQPILGHNTVFWYRQTMMQGLELLAYFRNRAPLDDSGMPKDRFSAEMPDATLATLKIQPSEPRDSAVYFCASGSIPSVSNYGYTFGSGTRLTVV.